This passage covers 2 T cell receptor beta chains from one sample sequenced in a study of shared clonotypes between healthy human individuals. Sequenced by immunoSEQ multiplex PCR; TCRdb stores in-frame clones only, minus some. The repertoire holds around 700,000 clones, with over 65% as singletons. The sequenced sample consisted of memory CD4+ T cells sorted from blood. The sample's subset: CD45RA-negative fraction. The receptors here all came from a woman aged 30 to 39 in good health.

On this clone: Other DNA sequences from this sample encode an identical CDR3 as well. The V call is TRBV20-1, the J call TRBJ2-1; D is unresolved. Trimming took 6 bases from V and 6 from J, leaving 9 bases between them. Per germline, CDR1 DFQATT and CDR2 SNEGSKA (reference sequence). The CDR3 totals 11 residues. CDR3 DNA sequence: TGCAGTGCGAACCCGGGCAATGAGCAGTTCTTC. This gives the protein CSANPGNEQFF.

The V call is TRBV6-5, the J call TRBJ1-1; TRBD1 matches at 11 bases. Germline V gene lookup returns CDR1 MNHEY and CDR2 SVGAGI. The J segment lost 4 bases and the V segment lost 6 bases, leaving 4 bases of the junction unmatched. There are 14 residues in the CDR3. This CDR3 reads CASRGTGGRTEAFF. CDR3 bases: TGTGCCAGCAGAGGGACAGGGGGTCGCACTGAAGCTTTCTTT.